A single sample is the source of the 14 T cell receptor beta chains below, sequenced in a study of PD-1 blockade in classical Hodgkin lymphoma. Sequenced by immunoSEQ multiplex PCR; TCRdb stores in-frame clones only, minus some. The sample yields roughly 70,000 clones, 85% to 95% seen once. Time point: newly diagnosed, previously untreated cHL patient sample. The sample comprised peripheral blood mononuclear cells (PBMCs). The receptors come from a human donor with classical Hodgkin lymphoma.

V gene TRBV14 combines with J gene TRBJ1-2; the D gene is possibly TRBD1 (6 bases). The CDR3 runs 14 residues. V was shortened by 0 bases and J by 8 bases, with 13 bases between the two germline ends. Germline V gene data show CDR1 as SGHDN and CDR2 as FVKESK. This chain's CDR3 is CASSQDYRAGGYTF. The CDR3, as DNA: TGTGCCAGCAGCCAAGATTACAGGGCGGGAGGCTACACCTTC.

The rearrangement joins TRBV2 to TRBJ1-5; D not resolved. Germline loops: CDR1 SNHLY, CDR2 FYNNEI. The ends were cut back, 6 bases at V and 0 bases at J, with 9 bases in the middle. The CDR3 covers 14 residues. As DNA, the CDR3 is TGTGCCAGCAGGCAGGATTATAGCAATCAGCCCCAGCATTTT. It is translated as CASRQDYSNQPQHF.

The V and J genes are TRBV27 and TRBJ2-2, with D perhaps matching TRBD2 (6 bases). Trimming pared 1 base from V and 9 bases from J, leaving 18 bases between. The CDR3 is 16 residues long. Germline assignment: CDR1 MNHEY and CDR2 SMNVEV (reference sequence). The CDR3 sequence is CASSLLVGDSRRELFF. The CDR3 DNA follows: TGTGCCAGCAGTTTATTGGTGGGGGACTCCCGGCGGGAGCTGTTTTTT.

The V and J genes are TRBV6-6 and TRBJ2-1, with 9 bases identical to TRBD2. Trimming removed 0 bases from V and 7 bases from J; junction bases left unmatched: 7. The CDR3 sequence is 16 residues long. Germline CDR1 reads MNHNY; CDR2 reads SVGAGI (reference sequence). CDR3 coding DNA: TGTGCCAGCAGTTACTCCCGACTAGCGGTAGCAAATGAGCAGTTCTTC. Translation gives CASSYSRLAVANEQFF.

This chain uses TRBV19 with TRBJ2-5; D unresolved. CDR1 and CDR2 from the germline V gene are LNHDA and SQIVND (reference sequence). The CDR3 spans 12 residues. Trimming removed 7 bases from V and 5 bases from J, with 11 bases in between. The CDR3 sequence is CASTDATETQYF. DNA for the CDR3: TGTGCCAGTACAGATGCAACGGAGACCCAGTACTTC.

V gene TRBV6-1 combines with J gene TRBJ1-1; D is ambiguous. The germline V and J ends were trimmed by 2 bases and 3 bases, with 10 bases remaining between them. Germline CDR1 reads MNHNS; CDR2 reads SASEGT. The CDR3 is 14 amino acids. Written as DNA, the CDR3 is TGTGCCAGCAGTGAAAGATTAGGAGACACTGAAGCTTTCTTT. Protein sequence: CASSERLGDTEAFF.

The chain is built from TRBV19 and TRBJ2-1; 8 positions agree with TRBD2. CDR3 size: 20 residues. CDR1 is LNHDA, CDR2 SQIVND, per germline (reference sequence). Germline trimming cut 5 bases from V and 0 bases from J; bases unmatched to any gene: 18. The CDR3 is CASSSKGSLAGLSSYNEQFF. The DNA for the CDR3 is TGTGCCAGTAGTTCCAAAGGTTCTCTAGCGGGCCTGAGCTCCTACAATGAGCAGTTCTTC.

The chain has TRBV9 and TRBJ1-1, with D unresolved. The CDR3 totals 15 residues. Per the germline V gene, CDR1 is SGDLS and CDR2 is YYNGEE. Trimming pared 0 bases from V and 5 bases from J, leaving 14 bases between. The CDR3 protein is CASSVAAGAATEAFF. CDR3 nucleotides: TGTGCCAGCAGCGTAGCCGCGGGCGCAGCGACTGAAGCTTTCTTT.

The DNA for the CDR3 is TGTGCCAGCAGTGGGCAGGGAGGCAATGAGCAGTTCTTC. It specifies CASSGQGGNEQFF. J is TRBJ2-1 and V is TRBV6-4; TRBD2 is a possible D gene (6 bases). The CDR3 sequence is 13 residues long. V gave up 4 bases and J gave up 6 bases, with 10 bases separating them. Germline lookup yields CDR1 MRHNA and CDR2 SNTAGT.

In nucleotides, the CDR3 is TGTGCCAGCAGCATGAAAGATACGCAGTATTTT. This sequence encodes CASSMKDTQYF. V usage is TRBV7-8 and J usage is TRBJ2-3; D gene uncertain. Germline CDR1 reads SGHVS; CDR2 reads FQNEAQ. The CDR3 consists of 11 residues. With 5 bases removed from V and 5 bases from J, the gap between germline ends came to 5 bases.

The gene calls are TRBV4-2 and TRBJ2-1; 9 bases map to TRBD2. The junction had 6 bases not matched to a gene; V was cut back by 1 base and J by 5 bases. Germline CDR1 and CDR2: LGHNA and YNFKEQ. The CDR3 has 16 amino acids. As DNA, the CDR3 is TGTGCCAGCAGCCAAGCACGGCTAGCGGGAAACAATGAGCAGTTCTTC. The encoded protein is CASSQARLAGNNEQFF.

This chain links TRBV2 with TRBJ2-1, with 11 nucleotides matching TRBD1. Per the germline V gene, CDR1 is SNHLY and CDR2 is FYNNEI. The CDR3 totals 14 residues. V dropped 6 bases and J dropped 8; count of bases not matched to a gene: 6. CDR3: CASSPGTGGYEQFF. The CDR3 nucleotides are TGTGCCAGCAGCCCCGGGACAGGGGGTTATGAGCAGTTCTTC. Full variable domain (remainder filled in from reference TRBV2 and TRBJ2-1): EPEVTQTPSHQVTQMGQEVILRCVPISNHLYFYWYRQILGQKVEFLVSFYNNEISEKSEIFDDQFSVERPDGSNFTLKIRSTKLEDSAMYFCASSPGTGGYEQFFGPGTRLTVL.

The chain joins TRBV4-2 to TRBJ1-1, with a tentative D call TRBD1 (5 bases). The CDR3 runs 13 residues. Per germline, CDR1 LGHNA and CDR2 YNFKEQ. Trimming pared 0 bases from V and 3 bases from J, leaving 5 bases between. The CDR3, as DNA: TGTGCCAGCAGCCAAGAAGGGGACACTGAAGCTTTCTTT. It translates to CASSQEGDTEAFF.

This sequence joins TRBV27 and TRBJ2-3; D is ambiguous. The CDR3 loop spans 13 amino acids. V lost 0 bases to trimming and J lost 4 bases, with 5 bases between them. The germline gives CDR1 MNHEY, CDR2 SMNVEV (reference sequence). Here the CDR3 reads CASSLSMADTQYF. The CDR3 bases are TGTGCCAGCAGTTTATCGATGGCAGATACGCAGTATTTT.